This T cell receptor (beta chain) is drawn from a study of blood T cell repertoires in COVID-19. Study at large: Samples taken during acute and convalescent COVID-19 were collected in the United States, Italy and Spain. PBMCs, B-cell-depleted T cells, or T cells provided the cDNA or gDNA that made up the material.

Source study methods: Cell counts per sample came from amplifying reference gene primers. Assay: immunoSEQ multiplex PCR; the TCRdb copy retains only in-frame clones and omits some. V and J calls and clone size are those listed in that table; D and trimming were worked out from the DNA. This table holds 100,000 to 110,000 clones, 88% found once. The CDR3 is 13 amino acids. Trimming shortened V by 0 bases and J by 6 bases, and 8 bases separated the two germline ends. Germline-derived CDR1 and CDR2 are ENHRY and SYGVKD. Sequenced sample: peripheral blood. The clonotype was recovered from a human donor in a cohort sampled during active COVID-19. The chain is built from TRBV10-3 and TRBJ1-2, with D hard to call. The CDR3 sequence is CAISESRRHGYTF. For the CDR3, the DNA is TGTGCCATCAGTGAGTCAAGGAGGCATGGCTACACCTTC.